The sequence of this T cell receptor beta chain was determined in a study of OX40 agonist ivuxolimab in advanced cancers. Patients with autoimmune history or systemic immunosuppression were excluded. Only in-frame clones appear in the TCRdb table, and some are missing; sequencing was by immunoSEQ multiplex PCR. Here the sample spans tens of thousands of clones, approximately 80% being singletons. The length of the CDR3 is 15 residues. V shed 4 bases, J shed 5 bases, and the junction held 6 bases outside the gene matches. Germline-derived CDR1 and CDR2 are SGHDT and YYEEEE. This specimen consisted of CD4+ or CD8+ T cells sorted from blood, obtained in a trial of the OX40 agonist ivuxolimab. The TCR sequence derives from an adult with an advanced solid tumor such as melanoma, head and neck, liver or kidney cancer. The gene calls are TRBV5-6 and TRBJ1-1; 12 bases map to TRBD1. The CDR3 nucleotides are TGTGCCAGCAGCCTTCCGGGACAGGGGGCAACTGAAGCTTTCTTT. This translates into CASSLPGQGATEAFF.